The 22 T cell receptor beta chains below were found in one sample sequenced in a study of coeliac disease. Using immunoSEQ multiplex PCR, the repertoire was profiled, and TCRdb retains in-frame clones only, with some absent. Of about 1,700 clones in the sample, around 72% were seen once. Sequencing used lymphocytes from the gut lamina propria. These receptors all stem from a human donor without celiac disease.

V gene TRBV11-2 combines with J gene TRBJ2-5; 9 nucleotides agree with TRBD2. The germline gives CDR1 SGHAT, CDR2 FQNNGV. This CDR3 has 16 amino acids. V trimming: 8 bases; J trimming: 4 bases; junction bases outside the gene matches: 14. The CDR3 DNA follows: TGTGCCAGCCAAATGCTAAATAGCGGGAGAGGAGAGACCCAGTACTTC. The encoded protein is CASQMLNSGRGETQYF.

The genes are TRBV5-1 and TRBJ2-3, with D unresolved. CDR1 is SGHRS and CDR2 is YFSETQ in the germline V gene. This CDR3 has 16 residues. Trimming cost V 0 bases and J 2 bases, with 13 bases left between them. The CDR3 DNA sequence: TGCGCCAGCAGCTTGGAGACTCCACCTTCCACAGATACGCAGTATTTT. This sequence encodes CASSLETPPSTDTQYF.

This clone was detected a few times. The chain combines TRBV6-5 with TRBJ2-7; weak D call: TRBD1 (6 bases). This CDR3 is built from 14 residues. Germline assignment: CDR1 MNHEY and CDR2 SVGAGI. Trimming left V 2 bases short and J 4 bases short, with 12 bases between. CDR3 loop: CASSYVGQSYEQYF. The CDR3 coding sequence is TGTGCCAGCAGTTACGTAGGACAGTCTTACGAGCAGTACTTC.

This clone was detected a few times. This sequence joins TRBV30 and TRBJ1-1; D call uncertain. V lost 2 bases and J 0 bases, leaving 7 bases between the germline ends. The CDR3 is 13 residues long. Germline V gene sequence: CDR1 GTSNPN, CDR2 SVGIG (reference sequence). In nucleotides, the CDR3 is TGTGCCTGGAGTTTTCGTATGAACACTGAAGCTTTCTTT. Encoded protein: CAWSFRMNTEAFF.

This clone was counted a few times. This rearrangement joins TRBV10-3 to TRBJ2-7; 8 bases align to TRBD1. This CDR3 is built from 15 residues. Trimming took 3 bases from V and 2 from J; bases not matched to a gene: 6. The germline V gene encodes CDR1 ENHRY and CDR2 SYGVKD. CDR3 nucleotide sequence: TGTGCCATCAGTGATCTTGGACAGGGCGCCTACGAGCAGTACTTC. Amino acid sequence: CAISDLGQGAYEQYF.

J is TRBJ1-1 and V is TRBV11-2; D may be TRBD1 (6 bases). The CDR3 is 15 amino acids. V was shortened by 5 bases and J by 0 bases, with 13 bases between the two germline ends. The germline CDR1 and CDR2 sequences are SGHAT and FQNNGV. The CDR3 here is CASSPRGHMNTEAFF. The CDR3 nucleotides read TGTGCCAGCAGCCCCAGGGGACACATGAACACTGAAGCTTTCTTT.

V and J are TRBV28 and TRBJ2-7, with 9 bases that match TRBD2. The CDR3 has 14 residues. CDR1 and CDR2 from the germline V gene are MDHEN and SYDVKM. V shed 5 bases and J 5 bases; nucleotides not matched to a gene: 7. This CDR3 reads CASSAPGLADEQYF. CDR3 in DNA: TGTGCCAGCAGTGCACCGGGACTAGCTGACGAGCAGTACTTC.

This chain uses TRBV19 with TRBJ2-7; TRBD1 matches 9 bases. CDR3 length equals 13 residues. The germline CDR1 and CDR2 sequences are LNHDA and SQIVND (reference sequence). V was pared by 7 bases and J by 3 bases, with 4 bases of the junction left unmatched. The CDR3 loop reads CASTPTGGYEQYF. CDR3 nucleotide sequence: TGTGCCAGTACCCCGACAGGGGGCTACGAGCAGTACTTC.

DNA of the CDR3: TGTGCCTGGGAAACCGGGACAGTAGGTTCTGAAGCTTTCTTT. Its translation: CAWETGTVGSEAFF. The chain is built from TRBV30 and TRBJ1-1, with TRBD1 matching over 7 bases. The CDR3 totals 14 residues. Germline trimming cut 5 bases from V and 6 bases from J; bases unmatched to any gene: 12. CDR1 and CDR2 (germline): GTSNPN, SVGIG (reference sequence).

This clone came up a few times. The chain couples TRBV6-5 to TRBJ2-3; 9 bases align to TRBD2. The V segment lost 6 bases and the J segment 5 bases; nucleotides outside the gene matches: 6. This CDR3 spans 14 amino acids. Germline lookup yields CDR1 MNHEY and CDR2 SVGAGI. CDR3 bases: TGTGCCAGCAGGGATGCGGGAGGGGGAGATACGCAGTATTTT. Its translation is CASRDAGGGDTQYF.

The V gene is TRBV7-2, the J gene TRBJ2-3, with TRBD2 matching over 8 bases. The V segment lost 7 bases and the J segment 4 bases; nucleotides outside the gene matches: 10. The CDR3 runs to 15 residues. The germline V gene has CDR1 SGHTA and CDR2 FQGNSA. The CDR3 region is CASTRALAVSDTQYF. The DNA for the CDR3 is TGTGCCAGCACTCGGGCACTAGCGGTTTCAGATACGCAGTATTTT. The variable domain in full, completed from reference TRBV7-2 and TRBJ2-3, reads GAGVSQSPSNKVTEKGKDVELRCDPISGHTALYWYRQSLGQGLEFLIYFQGNSAPDKSGLPSDRFSAERTGGSVSTLTIQRTQQEDSAVYLCASTRALAVSDTQYFGPGTRLTVL.

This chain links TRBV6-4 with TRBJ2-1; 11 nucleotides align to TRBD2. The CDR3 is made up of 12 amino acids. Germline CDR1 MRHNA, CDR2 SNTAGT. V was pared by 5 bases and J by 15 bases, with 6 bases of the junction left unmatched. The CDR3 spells CASSIAGGPMFF. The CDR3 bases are TGTGCCAGCAGTATAGCGGGAGGGCCTATGTTCTTC.

In DNA form, the CDR3 reads TGTGCCAGCAGTGACTCGGACAGCCATGGCTACACCTTC. Its translation is CASSDSDSHGYTF. The gene calls are TRBV6-4 and TRBJ1-2; D perhaps matches TRBD1 (6 bases). The CDR3 is 13 amino acids. Per the germline V gene, CDR1 is MRHNA and CDR2 is SNTAGT. The V end was cut by 0 bases, the J end by 6 bases, with 8 bases between.

The CDR3 here is CASSEQGASRTDTQYF. The CDR3 DNA is TGTGCCAGCAGTGAACAGGGGGCCTCCCGAACAGATACGCAGTATTTT. The J gene is TRBJ2-3, the V gene TRBV2; 8 nucleotides line up with TRBD1. CDR1 is SNHLY and CDR2 is FYNNEI in the germline V gene. There are 16 residues in the CDR3. V lost 2 bases and J lost 3; bases outside the gene matches: 7.

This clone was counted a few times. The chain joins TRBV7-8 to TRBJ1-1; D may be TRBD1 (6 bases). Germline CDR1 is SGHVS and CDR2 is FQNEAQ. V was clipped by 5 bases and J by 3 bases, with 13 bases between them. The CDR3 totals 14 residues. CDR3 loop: CASSRTEADTEAFF. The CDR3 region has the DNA TGTGCCAGCAGCCGGACAGAAGCAGACACTGAAGCTTTCTTT.

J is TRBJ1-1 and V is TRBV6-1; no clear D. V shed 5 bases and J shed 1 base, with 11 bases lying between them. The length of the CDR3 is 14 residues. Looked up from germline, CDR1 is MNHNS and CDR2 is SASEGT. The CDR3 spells CASSQYTGNTEAFF. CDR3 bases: TGTGCCAGCAGTCAGTACACGGGGAACACTGAAGCTTTCTTT.

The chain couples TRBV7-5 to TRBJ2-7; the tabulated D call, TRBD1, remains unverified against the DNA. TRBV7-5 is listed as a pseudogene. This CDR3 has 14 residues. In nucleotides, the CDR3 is TGTGCCAGAAGCTTAGAGGGGATTTCCTACGAGCAGTACTTC. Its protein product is CARSLEGISYEQYF.

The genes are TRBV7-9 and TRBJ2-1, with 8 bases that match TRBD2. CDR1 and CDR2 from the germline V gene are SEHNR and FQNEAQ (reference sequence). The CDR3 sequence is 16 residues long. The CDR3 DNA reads TGTGTTGGGGATGGACGAGCGGGAGTAATAAGTAATGAGCAGTTCTTC. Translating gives CVGDGRAGVISNEQFF.

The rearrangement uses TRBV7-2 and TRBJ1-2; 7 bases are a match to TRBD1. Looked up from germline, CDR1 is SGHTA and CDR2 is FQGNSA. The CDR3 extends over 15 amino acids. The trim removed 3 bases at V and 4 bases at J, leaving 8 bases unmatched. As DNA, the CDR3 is TGTGCCAGCAGCTTCCAGGGGACAGAGGTCTATGGCTACACCTTC. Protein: CASSFQGTEVYGYTF.

The CDR3 DNA reads as TGTGCCAGCTCACTGAGACAGGGGGCGAACACTGAAGCTTTCTTT. It codes for CASSLRQGANTEAFF. The rearrangement uses TRBV18 and TRBJ1-1, with 10 positions matching TRBD1. CDR1 and CDR2 from the germline V gene are KGHSH and LQKENI. The CDR3 has 15 amino acids. Trimming cost V 4 bases and J 1 base; bases outside gene matches: 3.

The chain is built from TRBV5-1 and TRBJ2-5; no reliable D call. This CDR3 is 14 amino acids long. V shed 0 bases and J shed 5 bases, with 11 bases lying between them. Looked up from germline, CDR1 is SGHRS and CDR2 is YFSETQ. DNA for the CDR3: TGCGCCAGCAGCTTGGAGGCAGGCCGGGAGACCCAGTACTTC. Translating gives CASSLEAGRETQYF.

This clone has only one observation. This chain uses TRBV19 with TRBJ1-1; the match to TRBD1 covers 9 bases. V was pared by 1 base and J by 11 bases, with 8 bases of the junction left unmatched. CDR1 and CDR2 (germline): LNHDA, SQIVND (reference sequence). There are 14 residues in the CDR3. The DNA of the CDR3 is TGTGCCAGTAGTATAGGGACAGGGGCCGGGAATGCTTTCTTT. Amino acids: CASSIGTGAGNAFF.